The 7 T cell receptor beta chains below were found in one sample sequenced in a study of blood T cell repertoires in COVID-19. TCRdb's table, derived via immunoSEQ multiplex PCR, lists solely in-frame clones and lacks some. The sample lists just over 300,000 clones; just over 85% were seen once. The sample consisted of PBMCs or T cells enriched from blood (not recorded which). The receptors stem from a man in his thirties or forties who had recovered from COVID-19.

This clone was counted a single time. The rearrangement links TRBV5-1 to TRBJ2-5, with D possibly being TRBD1 (6 bases). Trimming took off 3 bases at V and 0 bases at J, with 9 bases between the two ends. The CDR3 consists of 14 residues. Germline V gene lookup returns CDR1 SGHRS and CDR2 YFSETQ. CDR3 sequence: CASSSGQNQETQYF. CDR3 sequence (DNA): TGCGCCAGCAGCTCCGGACAGAACCAAGAGACCCAGTACTTC.

V usage is TRBV25-1 and J usage is TRBJ2-5, with 11 positions matching TRBD2. There are 18 residues in the CDR3. With 1 base clipped from V and 2 bases from J, the junction kept 9 bases outside the gene matches. The germline gives CDR1 MGHDK, CDR2 SYGVNS. CDR3 amino acids: CASSESQGLAGGQETQYF. The CDR3 DNA sequence: TGTGCCAGCAGTGAATCCCAAGGGCTAGCGGGGGGACAAGAGACCCAGTACTTC.

The chain combines TRBV19 with TRBJ1-4, with TRBD1 matching over 10 bases. V dropped 9 bases and J dropped 0; count of bases not matched to a gene: 10. The CDR3 is made up of 17 amino acids. From germline, CDR1 is LNHDA and CDR2 SQIVND (reference sequence). In DNA form, the CDR3 reads TGTGCCAGCAGGAGGGGACAGGGGATTACAACTAATGAAAAACTGTTTTTT. Its translation: CASRRGQGITTNEKLFF.

The rearrangement uses TRBV18 and TRBJ2-7, with D perhaps matching TRBD1 (6 bases). The CDR3 loop spans 12 amino acids. From germline, CDR1 is KGHSH and CDR2 LQKENI. Trimming removed 8 bases at V and 2 bases at J, with 10 bases between. CDR3 DNA sequence: TGTGCCAGCACGACAGGAACCTACGAGCAGTACTTC. As protein: CASTTGTYEQYF.

J is TRBJ2-5 and V is TRBV28; 8 bases map to TRBD1. V shed 4 bases, J shed 4 bases, and the junction held 5 bases outside the gene matches. The CDR3 loop spans 14 amino acids. Per the germline V gene, CDR1 is MDHEN and CDR2 is SYDVKM. CDR3 nucleotides: TGTGCCAGCAGTTCCCCTGGGACAGGAGAGACCCAGTACTTC. Protein sequence: CASSSPGTGETQYF.

The chain links TRBV23-1 to TRBJ2-7; tentative D call: TRBD2 (6 bases). TRBV23-1 is an open reading frame, and its role is uncertain. Trimming shortened V by 8 bases and J by 5 bases, and 13 bases separated the two germline ends. This CDR3 is built from 12 residues. The CDR3 DNA is TGCGCCAGCGGGCGGAGGGGCCACGAGCAGTACTTC. It codes for CASGRRGHEQYF.

This chain links TRBV6-1 with TRBJ1-5; D call uncertain. Trimming removed 3 bases at V and 0 bases at J, with 6 bases between. Germline V gene sequence: CDR1 MNHNS, CDR2 SASEGT. The CDR3 is 14 residues long. CDR3 DNA sequence: TGTGCCAGCAGTGATCGGTATAGCAATCAGCCCCAGCATTTT. Its translation is CASSDRYSNQPQHF.